This TCR beta chain is drawn from a study of T cell repertoires in cytomegalovirus infection. Study summary: Both CMV infection and a matching HLA type were indicated by public TCR beta signatures. General study results and limits: CMV-specific TCR beta clonotypes restricted by HLA-C dominated the ex vivo response. Using cumulative public TCR beta family frequency, the authors identified those who carried CMV together with the relevant HLA.

The length of the CDR3 is 15 residues. With 2 bases clipped from V and 4 bases from J, the junction kept 6 bases outside the gene matches. In germline, CDR1 is MNHGY, CDR2 SAAAGT. A note on this clonotype: Its antigen is unknown.

TCRdb fed the reads into MiXCR, producing one record per CDR3 protein. The table includes under 850,000 distinct CDR3 sequences, roughly 35% detected once. Sequenced input: PBMCs. This receptor was identified in a human donor in good health (CMV status not recorded). Some clones in this sample may be carry-over from other donors' samples. The rearrangement uses TRBV6-8 and TRBJ1-1; TRBD1 aligns across 8 bases. CDR3 region: CASSYLTGVGTEAFF. CDR3 nucleotide sequence: TGTGCCAGCAGTTACCTGACAGGGGTGGGCACTGAAGCTTTCTTT.